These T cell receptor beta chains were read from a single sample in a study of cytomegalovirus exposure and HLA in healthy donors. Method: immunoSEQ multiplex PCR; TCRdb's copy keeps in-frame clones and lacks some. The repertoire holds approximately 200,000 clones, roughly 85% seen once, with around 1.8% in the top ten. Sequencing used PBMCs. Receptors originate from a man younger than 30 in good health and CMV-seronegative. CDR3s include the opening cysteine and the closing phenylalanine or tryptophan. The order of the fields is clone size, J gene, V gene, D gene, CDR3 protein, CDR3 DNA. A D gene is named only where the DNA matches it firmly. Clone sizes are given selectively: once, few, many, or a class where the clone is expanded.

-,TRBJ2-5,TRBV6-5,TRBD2,CASSYGAGGLQETQYF,TGTGCCAGCAGTTACGGAGCGGGGGGACTCCAAGAGACCCAGTACTTC
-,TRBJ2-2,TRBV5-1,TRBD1,CASSWGLRTGSLTGELFF,TGCGCCAGCAGCTGGGGGTTAAGGACAGGGTCGTTGACCGGGGAGCTGTTTTTT
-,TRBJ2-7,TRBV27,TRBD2,CATQSSGVGTYEQYF,TGTGCCACCCAATCTAGCGGAGTAGGTACCTACGAGCAGTACTTC
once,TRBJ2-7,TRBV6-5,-,CASRTGISSYEQYF,TGTGCCAGCAGGACAGGTATCAGCTCCTACGAGCAGTACTTC
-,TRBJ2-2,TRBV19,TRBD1,CASRPRTGLTGELFF,TGTGCCAGTAGACCCCGGACAGGCCTCACCGGGGAGCTGTTTTTT
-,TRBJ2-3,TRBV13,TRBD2,CASSKRLAGVRATDTQYF,TGTGCCAGCAGTAAAAGACTAGCGGGAGTTAGAGCAACAGATACGCAGTATTTT
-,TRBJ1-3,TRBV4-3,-,CASSQDQGLAIYF,TGCGCCAGCAGCCAAGATCAGGGATTAGCCATATATTTT
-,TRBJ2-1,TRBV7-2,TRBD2,CASSLRAGANEQFF,TGTGCCAGCAGCTTACGAGCGGGGGCCAATGAGCAGTTCTTC
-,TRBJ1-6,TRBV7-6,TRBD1,CASSSATGTYSPLHF,TGTGCCAGCAGCTCCGCGACAGGGACATATTCACCCCTCCACTTT
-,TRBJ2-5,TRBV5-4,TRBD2,CASASSGGGQETQYF,TGTGCCAGCGCGTCTAGCGGGGGGGGCCAAGAGACCCAGTACTTC
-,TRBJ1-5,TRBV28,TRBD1,CASSPGTGGNNQPQHF,TGTGCCAGCAGTCCCGGGACAGGGGGTAACAATCAGCCCCAGCATTTT
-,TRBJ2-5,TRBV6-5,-,CASSYSGHSGGETQYF,TGTGCCAGCAGTTACTCGGGCCATTCAGGGGGGGAGACCCAGTACTTC
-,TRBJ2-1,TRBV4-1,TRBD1,CASSLSGQPQVYNEQFF,TGCGCCAGCAGCCTATCGGGACAGCCCCAAGTGTACAATGAGCAGTTCTTC
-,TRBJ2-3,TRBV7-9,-,CASSLETNTDTQYF,TGTGCCAGCAGCTTAGAAACTAACACAGATACGCAGTATTTT
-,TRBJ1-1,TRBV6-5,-,CASRRGVGNTEAFF,TGTGCCAGCAGGAGAGGTGTGGGGAACACTGAAGCTTTCTTT
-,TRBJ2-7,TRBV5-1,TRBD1,CASSWGRDRVLSEQYF,TGCGCCAGCAGCTGGGGCCGGGACAGGGTATTGAGCGAGCAGTACTTC
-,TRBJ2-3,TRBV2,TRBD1,CASSGTGGITDTQYF,TGTGCCAGCAGCGGGACAGGGGGCATCACAGATACGCAGTATTTT
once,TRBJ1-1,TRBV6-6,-,CASSSTGDAFF,TGTGCCAGCAGTTCGACAGGAGATGCTTTCTTT
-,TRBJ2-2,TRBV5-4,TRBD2,CASSLVVSGSYSTGELFF,TGTGCCAGCAGCTTGGTCGTTAGCGGGAGTTACAGCACCGGGGAGCTGTTTTTT
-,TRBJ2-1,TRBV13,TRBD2,CASSLEPRAGGPYNEQFF,TGTGCCAGCAGCTTAGAACCTAGGGCGGGAGGGCCATACAATGAGCAGTTCTTC
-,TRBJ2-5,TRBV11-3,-,CASSLGFAGQETQYF,TGTGCCAGCAGCTTAGGGTTTGCGGGCCAAGAGACCCAGTACTTC
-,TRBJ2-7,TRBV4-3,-,CASSQDYKTAGSYEQYF,TGCGCCAGCAGCCAAGATTATAAGACAGCGGGTTCCTACGAGCAGTACTTC
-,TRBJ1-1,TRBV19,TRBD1,CASSSRTGLPEAFF,TGTGCCAGTAGTTCCCGGACAGGGCTTCCTGAAGCTTTCTTT
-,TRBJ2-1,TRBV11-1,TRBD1,CASSRTGNYNEQFF,TGTGCCAGCAGCCGGACAGGGAATTACAATGAGCAGTTCTTC
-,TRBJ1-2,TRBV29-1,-,CSVGTGHPFDGYTF,TGCAGCGTTGGAACAGGGCACCCCTTCGATGGCTACACCTTC
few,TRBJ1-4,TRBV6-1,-,CASSPAGGNDEKLFF,TGTGCCAGCAGCCCCGCTGGGGGGAACGATGAAAAACTGTTTTTT
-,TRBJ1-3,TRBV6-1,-,CASQAGNTIYF,TGTGCCAGCCAGGCCGGAAACACCATATATTTT
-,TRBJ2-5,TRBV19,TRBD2,CASSTAWETSGETQYF,TGTGCCAGTAGTACGGCTTGGGAGACTAGCGGGGAGACCCAGTACTTC
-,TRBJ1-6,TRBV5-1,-,CASSQAPGTTSPLHF,TGCGCCAGCAGTCAGGCCCCCGGGACAACTTCACCCCTCCACTTT
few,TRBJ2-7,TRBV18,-,CASSPELGTYEQYF,TGTGCCAGCTCACCAGAACTAGGTACCTACGAGCAGTACTTC
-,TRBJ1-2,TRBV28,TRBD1,CASSDGTDHNYGYTF,TGTGCCAGTAGCGACGGGACAGACCATAACTATGGCTACACCTTC
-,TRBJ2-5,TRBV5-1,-,CASSLADRKEETQYF,TGCGCCAGCAGCTTGGCCGACAGGAAAGAAGAGACCCAGTACTTC
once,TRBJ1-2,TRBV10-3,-,CAISDPGVSDYGYTF,TGTGCCATCAGTGACCCCGGAGTGAGTGACTATGGCTACACCTTC
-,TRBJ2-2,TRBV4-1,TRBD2,CASSQDPGTSGGTGELFF,TGCGCCAGCAGCCAAGATCCGGGGACTAGCGGCGGCACCGGGGAGCTGTTTTTT
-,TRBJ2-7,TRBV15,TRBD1,CATSGERQGLSYEQYF,TGTGCCACCAGCGGGGAGAGACAGGGCCTCTCCTACGAGCAGTACTTC
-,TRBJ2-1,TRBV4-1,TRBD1,CASSQVPGQGTRITYNEQFF,TGCGCCAGCAGCCAAGTTCCGGGACAGGGAACCCGTATAACCTACAATGAGCAGTTCTTC
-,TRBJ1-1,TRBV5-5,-,CASNLQGWGTEAFF,TGTGCCAGCAACTTACAGGGTTGGGGAACTGAAGCTTTCTTT
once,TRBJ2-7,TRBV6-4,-,CASRPAGAYYEQYF,TGTGCCAGCAGACCTGCAGGGGCCTACTACGAGCAGTACTTC
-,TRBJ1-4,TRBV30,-,CAWSRGSNEKLFF,TGTGCCTGGAGTCGCGGCAGTAATGAAAAACTGTTTTTT
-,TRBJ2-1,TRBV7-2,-,CASSLSADEQFF,TGTGCCAGCAGCCTTAGCGCGGATGAGCAGTTCTTC
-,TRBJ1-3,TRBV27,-,CASSSSSGNTIYF,TGTGCCAGCAGCTCTTCCTCTGGAAACACCATATATTTT
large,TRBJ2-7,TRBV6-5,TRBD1,CASSRIRDSYEQYF,TGTGCCAGCAGTCGCATCCGGGACAGCTACGAGCAGTACTTC
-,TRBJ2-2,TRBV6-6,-,CASKGGGTGELFF,TGTGCCAGCAAGGGGGGGGGAACCGGGGAGCTGTTTTTT